These T cell receptor beta chains were read from a single sample in a study of OX40 agonist ivuxolimab in advanced cancers. Libraries were prepared by immunoSEQ multiplex PCR; TCRdb keeps only in-frame clonotypes and omits some of them. Found here are tens of thousands of clones, nearly 90% of them singletons; the top ten hold 4% to 4.5%. The sample was CD4+ or CD8+ T cells sorted from blood, taken in a trial of the OX40 agonist ivuxolimab. These receptors were obtained from an adult with an advanced solid tumor such as melanoma, head and neck, liver or kidney cancer. Each CDR3 is given with its conserved first and last residue. D genes are given only for firm matches. Rows may omit the clone size; those that give it use once, few, many or a size class.

CDR3aa: CASSLRFASGSTGELFF; CDR3nt: TGCGCCAGCAGCTTAAGGTTCGCTAGCGGGAGCACCGGGGAGCTGTTTTTT; abundance: few; v_gene: TRBV5-1; len: 17; j_gene: TRBJ2-2; d_gene: TRBD2
CDR3aa: CASSPLGETQYF; CDR3nt: TGTGCCAGCAGCCCTTTGGGAGAGACCCAGTACTTC; abundance: .; v_gene: TRBV7-9; len: 12; j_gene: TRBJ2-5; d_gene: .
CDR3aa: CASSQGQAPEAFF; CDR3nt: TGTGCCAGCAGTCAAGGACAGGCCCCTGAAGCTTTCTTT; abundance: .; v_gene: TRBV6-5; len: 13; j_gene: TRBJ1-1; d_gene: TRBD1
CDR3aa: CASRRGEITGGYYGYTF; CDR3nt: TGTGCCAGCAGAAGAGGGGAAATTACAGGGGGGTACTATGGCTACACCTTC; abundance: .; v_gene: TRBV2; len: 17; j_gene: TRBJ1-2; d_gene: TRBD1
CDR3aa: CASREIAGGYEQYF; CDR3nt: TGTGCCAGCCGAGAAATCGCGGGAGGCTACGAGCAGTACTTC; abundance: once; v_gene: TRBV18; len: 14; j_gene: TRBJ2-7; d_gene: TRBD2
CDR3aa: CASSLGRAATDTQYF; CDR3nt: TGCGCCAGCAGCTTGGGTAGGGCGGCCACAGATACGCAGTATTTT; abundance: .; v_gene: TRBV5-1; len: 15; j_gene: TRBJ2-3; d_gene: .
CDR3aa: CASSRDRVENIQYF; CDR3nt: TGTGCCAGTAGTAGGGACAGGGTGGAAAACATTCAGTACTTC; abundance: once; v_gene: TRBV19; len: 14; j_gene: TRBJ2-4; d_gene: TRBD1
CDR3aa: CASRDRDYGYTF; CDR3nt: TGTGCCAGCCGGGACAGGGACTATGGCTACACCTTC; abundance: .; v_gene: TRBV6-5; len: 12; j_gene: TRBJ1-2; d_gene: TRBD1
CDR3aa: CATRTANEKLFF; CDR3nt: TGTGCCACCCGGACAGCTAATGAAAAACTGTTTTTT; abundance: .; v_gene: TRBV6-5; len: 12; j_gene: TRBJ1-4; d_gene: .
CDR3aa: CASSSGLGRGAYEQYF; CDR3nt: TGTGCCAGCAGCTCAGGGCTCGGGCGGGGGGCCTACGAGCAGTACTTC; abundance: once; v_gene: TRBV7-2; len: 16; j_gene: TRBJ2-7; d_gene: TRBD2
CDR3aa: CASSRDREDKLFF; CDR3nt: TGTGCCAGCAGCCGCGACAGGGAAGATAAACTGTTTTTT; abundance: .; v_gene: TRBV5-6; len: 13; j_gene: TRBJ1-4; d_gene: TRBD1
CDR3aa: CASSPSTRTTYEQYF; CDR3nt: TGTGCCAGCAGCCCCTCAACAAGAACAACCTACGAGCAGTACTTC; abundance: once; v_gene: TRBV9; len: 15; j_gene: TRBJ2-7; d_gene: .
CDR3aa: CASGLVPAGGDEQFF; CDR3nt: TGTGCTAGTGGTTTGGTCCCAGCGGGGGGGGATGAGCAGTTCTTC; abundance: once; v_gene: TRBV12-5; len: 15; j_gene: TRBJ2-1; d_gene: TRBD2
CDR3aa: CASSLGGTDTQYF; CDR3nt: TGCGCCAGCAGCTTAGGGGGCACAGATACGCAGTATTTT; abundance: .; v_gene: TRBV5-1; len: 13; j_gene: TRBJ2-3; d_gene: .
CDR3aa: CASSQVLGTGGYEQYF; CDR3nt: TGTGCCAGCAGCCAAGTACTCGGGACAGGGGGCTACGAGCAGTACTTC; abundance: .; v_gene: TRBV14; len: 16; j_gene: TRBJ2-7; d_gene: TRBD1
CDR3aa: CASSQRLWGEQYF; CDR3nt: TGTGCCAGCAGCCAAAGACTATGGGGTGAGCAGTACTTC; abundance: .; v_gene: TRBV14; len: 13; j_gene: TRBJ2-7; d_gene: .
CDR3aa: CASSYRQGGGQETQYF; CDR3nt: TGTGCCAGCAGTTATAGACAGGGGGGGGGTCAAGAGACCCAGTACTTC; abundance: .; v_gene: TRBV27; len: 16; j_gene: TRBJ2-5; d_gene: TRBD1
CDR3aa: CAWSIRGDQPQHF; CDR3nt: TGTGCCTGGAGCATACGTGGGGATCAGCCCCAGCATTTT; abundance: .; v_gene: TRBV30; len: 13; j_gene: TRBJ1-5; d_gene: .
CDR3aa: CASSGGPGLAGGGTGELFF; CDR3nt: TGTGCCAGCAGCGGAGGGCCGGGACTAGCGGGAGGAGGCACCGGGGAGCTGTTTTTT; abundance: .; v_gene: TRBV9; len: 19; j_gene: TRBJ2-2; d_gene: TRBD2
CDR3aa: CASSLQGNTEAFF; CDR3nt: TGTGCCAGCAGCCTACAGGGGAACACTGAAGCTTTCTTT; abundance: .; v_gene: TRBV7-8; len: 13; j_gene: TRBJ1-1; d_gene: .
CDR3aa: CASSQLGTFYSYEQYF; CDR3nt: TGCGCCAGCAGTCAATTAGGGACATTTTACTCCTACGAGCAGTACTTC; abundance: .; v_gene: TRBV23-1; len: 16; j_gene: TRBJ2-7; d_gene: .
CDR3aa: CASSSRTPGGNEKLFF; CDR3nt: TGTGCCAGCAGTTCACGGACACCGGGAGGAAACGAAAAACTGTTTTTT; abundance: .; v_gene: TRBV27; len: 16; j_gene: TRBJ1-4; d_gene: .
CDR3aa: CASSVGPQPQHF; CDR3nt: TGTGCCAGCAGCGTGGGACCGCAGCCCCAGCATTTT; abundance: .; v_gene: TRBV5-6; len: 12; j_gene: TRBJ1-5; d_gene: .
CDR3aa: CASSRDRAYEQYF; CDR3nt: TGTGCCAGCTCACGGGACCGGGCCTACGAGCAGTACTTC; abundance: .; v_gene: TRBV18; len: 13; j_gene: TRBJ2-7; d_gene: .
CDR3aa: CASRKSGPGGTQYF; CDR3nt: TGTGCCAGCAGGAAGAGCGGGCCTGGAGGGACGCAGTATTTT; abundance: .; v_gene: TRBV6-4; len: 14; j_gene: TRBJ2-3; d_gene: .
CDR3aa: CASSPLISTSSYEQYF; CDR3nt: TGTGCCAGCAGCCCCCTGATTTCGACAAGCTCCTACGAGCAGTACTTC; abundance: .; v_gene: TRBV11-2; len: 16; j_gene: TRBJ2-7; d_gene: .
CDR3aa: CASTLTGIMNTEAFF; CDR3nt: TGTGCCAGCACCTTGACAGGGATTATGAACACTGAAGCTTTCTTT; abundance: .; v_gene: TRBV7-3; len: 15; j_gene: TRBJ1-1; d_gene: TRBD1
CDR3aa: CASTGLAGYYEQYF; CDR3nt: TGTGCCAGCACCGGACTAGCGGGGTACTACGAGCAGTACTTC; abundance: .; v_gene: TRBV2; len: 14; j_gene: TRBJ2-7; d_gene: TRBD2
CDR3aa: CASSSRDREDF; CDR3nt: TGTGCCAGCAGCTCCAGGGACAGGGAAGACTTC; abundance: .; v_gene: TRBV13; len: 11; j_gene: TRBJ2-7; d_gene: TRBD1
CDR3aa: CASSVVGGHGYTF; CDR3nt: TGTGCCAGCAGCGTAGTGGGGGGGCACGGCTACACCTTC; abundance: .; v_gene: TRBV9; len: 13; j_gene: TRBJ1-2; d_gene: .
CDR3aa: CASSAAAGWGYTF; CDR3nt: TGTGCCAGCAGCGCGGCGGCAGGTTGGGGCTACACCTTC; abundance: .; v_gene: TRBV25-1; len: 13; j_gene: TRBJ1-2; d_gene: .
CDR3aa: CATSRVRGAAGELFF; CDR3nt: TGTGCCACCAGCAGAGTCCGGGGGGCTGCCGGGGAGCTGTTTTTT; abundance: .; v_gene: TRBV15; len: 15; j_gene: TRBJ2-2; d_gene: .
CDR3aa: CSSRTVNTEAFF; CDR3nt: TGCAGCTCTAGGACGGTGAACACTGAAGCTTTCTTT; abundance: .; v_gene: TRBV29-1; len: 12; j_gene: TRBJ1-1; d_gene: .
CDR3aa: CASRLAGANYGYTF; CDR3nt: TGCGCCAGCAGGCTCGCGGGGGCTAACTATGGCTACACCTTC; abundance: .; v_gene: TRBV5-1; len: 14; j_gene: TRBJ1-2; d_gene: .
CDR3aa: CSATLGGGYTF; CDR3nt: TGCAGTGCTACACTCGGCGGTGGCTACACCTTC; abundance: .; v_gene: TRBV20-1; len: 11; j_gene: TRBJ1-2; d_gene: .
CDR3aa: CASPPGLNTDTQYF; CDR3nt: TGTGCCAGCCCACCGGGACTGAACACAGATACGCAGTATTTT; abundance: .; v_gene: TRBV28; len: 14; j_gene: TRBJ2-3; d_gene: .
CDR3aa: CASTLKTYPSTDTQYF; CDR3nt: TGTGCCAGCACCCTAAAGACTTACCCTAGCACAGATACGCAGTATTTT; abundance: .; v_gene: TRBV5-4; len: 16; j_gene: TRBJ2-3; d_gene: .
CDR3aa: CASSSIGREGADTQYF; CDR3nt: TGCGCCAGCAGCTCCATAGGGCGGGAAGGGGCAGATACGCAGTATTTT; abundance: .; v_gene: TRBV5-1; len: 16; j_gene: TRBJ2-3; d_gene: .
CDR3aa: CASSSYLAASYNEQFF; CDR3nt: TGTGCCAGCAGCTCATATCTAGCGGCATCCTACAATGAGCAGTTCTTC; abundance: .; v_gene: TRBV11-2; len: 16; j_gene: TRBJ2-1; d_gene: TRBD2